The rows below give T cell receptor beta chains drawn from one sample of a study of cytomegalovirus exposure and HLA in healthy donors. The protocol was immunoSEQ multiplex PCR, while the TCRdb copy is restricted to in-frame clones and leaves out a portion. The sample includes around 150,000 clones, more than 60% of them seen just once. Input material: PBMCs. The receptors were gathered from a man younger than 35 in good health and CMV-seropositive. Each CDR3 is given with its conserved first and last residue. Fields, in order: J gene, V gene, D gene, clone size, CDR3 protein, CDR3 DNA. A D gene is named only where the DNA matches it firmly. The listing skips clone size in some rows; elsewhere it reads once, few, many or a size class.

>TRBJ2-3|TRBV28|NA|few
CASSLISPAGTQYF
TGTGCCAGCAGTTTAATCTCCCCCGCAGGGACGCAGTATTTT
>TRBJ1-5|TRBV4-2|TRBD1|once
CASSQADPGQGASSNQPQHF
TGTGCCAGCAGCCAAGCTGACCCGGGACAGGGGGCGAGTAGCAATCAGCCCCAGCATTTT
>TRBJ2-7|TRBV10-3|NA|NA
CAISDRGSGYEQYF
TGTGCCATCAGTGATCGGGGTTCAGGTTACGAGCAGTACTTC
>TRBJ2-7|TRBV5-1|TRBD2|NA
CASSLVERGASHEQYF
TGCGCCAGCAGCTTGGTTGAGCGGGGAGCGTCCCACGAGCAGTACTTC
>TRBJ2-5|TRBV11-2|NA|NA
CASSLGRAQETQYF
TGTGCCAGCAGCTTAGGCAGGGCCCAAGAGACCCAGTACTTC
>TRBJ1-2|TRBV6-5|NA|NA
CASSYTRGGGYTF
TGTGCCAGCAGTTACACAAGGGGGGGAGGCTACACCTTC
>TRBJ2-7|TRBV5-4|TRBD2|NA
CASSQALAGGPLEQYF
TGTGCCAGCAGCCAGGCTCTAGCGGGAGGGCCCCTCGAGCAGTACTTC
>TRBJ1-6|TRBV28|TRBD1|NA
CASSSTDRVGSPLHF
TGTGCCAGCAGTTCTACGGACAGGGTTGGTTCACCCCTCCACTTT
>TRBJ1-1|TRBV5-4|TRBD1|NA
CASSPRQGYKGSDTEAFF
TGTGCCAGCAGCCCCCGACAGGGATACAAGGGCTCCGACACTGAAGCTTTCTTT
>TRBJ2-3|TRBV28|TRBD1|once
CASSSPDRGGTDTQYF
TGTGCCAGCAGTTCCCCCGACAGGGGTGGCACAGATACGCAGTATTTT
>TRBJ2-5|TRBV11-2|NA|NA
CASSLVRPYQETQYF
TGTGCCAGCAGCTTAGTCAGGCCCTACCAAGAGACCCAGTACTTC
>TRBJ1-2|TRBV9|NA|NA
CASSVDKASLRYGYTF
TGTGCCAGCAGCGTAGACAAGGCTTCCCTGAGGTATGGCTACACCTTC
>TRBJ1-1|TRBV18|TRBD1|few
CASTSGTGGINTEAFF
TGTGCCAGCACCTCCGGGACAGGGGGCATCAACACTGAAGCTTTCTTT
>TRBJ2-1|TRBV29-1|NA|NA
CSVEDQMGRLAYNEQFF
TGCAGCGTTGAAGATCAAATGGGCCGGCTGGCCTACAATGAGCAGTTCTTC
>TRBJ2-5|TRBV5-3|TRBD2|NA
CARSPTSGRAMDGGETQYF
TGTGCCAGAAGCCCCACTAGCGGGAGGGCGATGGATGGGGGGGAGACCCAGTACTTC
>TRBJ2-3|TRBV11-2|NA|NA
CASSVWGAAPTDTQYF
TGTGCCAGCAGCGTGTGGGGAGCGGCCCCCACAGATACGCAGTATTTT
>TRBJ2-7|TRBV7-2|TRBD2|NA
CASRPGLAAYEQYF
TGTGCCAGCAGACCGGGACTAGCGGCCTACGAGCAGTACTTC
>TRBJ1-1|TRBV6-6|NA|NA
CASSPGASMNTEAFF
TGTGCCAGCAGCCCGGGTGCATCCATGAACACTGAAGCTTTCTTT
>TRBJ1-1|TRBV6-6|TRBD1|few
CASSLDREQAFF
TGTGCCAGCAGTTTGGACAGGGAACAAGCTTTCTTT
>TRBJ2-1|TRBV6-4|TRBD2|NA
CASSDSLGLVFRDEQFF
TGTGCCAGCAGTGATTCTCTCGGACTAGTATTCCGGGATGAGCAGTTCTTC
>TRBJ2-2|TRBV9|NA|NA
CASSAQTGNTGELFF
TGTGCCAGCAGCGCCCAGACAGGGAACACCGGGGAGCTGTTTTTT
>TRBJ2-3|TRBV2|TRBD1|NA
CASSGTGGSTDTQYF
TGTGCCAGCAGTGGGACAGGGGGAAGCACAGATACGCAGTATTTT
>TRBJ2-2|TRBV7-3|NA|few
CASSLGGTGELFF
TGTGCCAGCAGCTTAGGAGGGACCGGGGAGCTGTTTTTT
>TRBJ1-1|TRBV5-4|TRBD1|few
CASSFSTGEADFF
TGTGCCAGCAGCTTCTCCACAGGGGAGGCTGATTTCTTT
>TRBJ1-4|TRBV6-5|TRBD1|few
CASRTPGQRNEKLFF
TGTGCCAGCAGGACCCCGGGACAGAGGAATGAAAAACTGTTTTTT
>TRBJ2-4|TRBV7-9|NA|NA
CASSFPSQDIQYF
TGTGCCAGCAGCTTTCCCTCGCAGGACATTCAGTACTTC
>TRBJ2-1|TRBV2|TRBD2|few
CASNPGLAVKSNEQFF
TGTGCCAGCAACCCGGGACTAGCGGTGAAAAGTAATGAGCAGTTCTTC
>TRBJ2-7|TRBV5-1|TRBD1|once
CASSPGQEAYEQYF
TGCGCCAGCAGCCCGGGACAGGAGGCCTACGAGCAGTACTTC
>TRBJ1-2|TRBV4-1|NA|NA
CASRSQVGGDGYTF
TGCGCCAGCCGCAGCCAGGTTGGGGGCGATGGCTACACCTTC
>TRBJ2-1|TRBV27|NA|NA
CARGRDNYNEQFF
TGTGCCAGGGGTAGGGACAATTACAATGAGCAGTTCTTC
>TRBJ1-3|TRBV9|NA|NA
CASSVGELNTIYF
TGTGCCAGCAGCGTAGGTGAGCTGAACACCATATATTTT
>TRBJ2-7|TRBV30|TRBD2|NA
CAWSAGTNTYEQYF
TGTGCCTGGAGCGCCGGGACTAATACCTACGAGCAGTACTTC
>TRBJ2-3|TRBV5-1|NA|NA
CASSLAAGKDTQYF
TGCGCCAGCAGCTTGGCCGCGGGGAAAGATACGCAGTATTTT
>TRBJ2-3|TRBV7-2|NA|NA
CASSFMPEVTGTDTQYF
TGTGCCAGCAGCTTTATGCCTGAGGTGACGGGGACAGATACGCAGTATTTT
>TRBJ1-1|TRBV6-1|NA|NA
CASIRACEAFF
TGTGCCAGCATCAGGGCCTGTGAAGCTTTCTTT
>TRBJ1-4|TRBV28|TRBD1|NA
CASSSGQRSGKLFF
TGTGCCAGCAGTTCGGGACAGCGTTCGGGAAAACTGTTTTTT
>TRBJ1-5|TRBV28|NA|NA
CASRERVSNQPQHF
TGTGCCAGCAGGGAGAGGGTTAGCAATCAGCCCCAGCATTTT
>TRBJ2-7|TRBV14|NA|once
CASSQDLLSGEQYF
TGTGCCAGCAGCCAAGATTTGTTAAGCGGCGAGCAGTACTTC
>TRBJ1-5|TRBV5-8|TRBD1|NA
CASSLGTGRNQPQHF
TGTGCCAGCAGCTTGGGGACAGGGAGGAATCAGCCCCAGCATTTT
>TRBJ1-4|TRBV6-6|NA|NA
CASSYSGGPEKLFF
TGTGCCAGCAGTTATTCGGGCGGGCCTGAAAAACTGTTTTTT
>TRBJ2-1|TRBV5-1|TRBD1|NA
CASSFQGATAPEYRQFF
TGCGCCAGCAGCTTCCAGGGGGCTACGGCCCCAGAGTATAGGCAGTTCTTC
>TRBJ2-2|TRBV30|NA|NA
CAWERNPPNTGELFF
TGTGCCTGGGAGCGGAATCCACCGAACACCGGGGAGCTGTTTTTT
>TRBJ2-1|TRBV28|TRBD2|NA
CASSKRTSGSYNEQFF
TGTGCCAGCAGCAAAAGGACTAGCGGGAGTTACAATGAGCAGTTCTTC
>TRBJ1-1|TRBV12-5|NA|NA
CASGHDGQAHTEAFF
TGTGCTAGTGGACACGATGGCCAGGCCCACACTGAAGCTTTCTTT
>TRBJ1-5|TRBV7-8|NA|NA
CASSFTLDSNQPQHF
TGTGCCAGCAGCTTTACTCTAGATAGCAATCAGCCCCAGCATTTT
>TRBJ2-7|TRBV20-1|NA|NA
CSALENYEQYF
TGCAGTGCTTTAGAAAACTACGAGCAGTACTTC
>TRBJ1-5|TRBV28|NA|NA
CASTWLEQPQHF
TGTGCCAGCACGTGGTTGGAGCAGCCCCAGCATTTT